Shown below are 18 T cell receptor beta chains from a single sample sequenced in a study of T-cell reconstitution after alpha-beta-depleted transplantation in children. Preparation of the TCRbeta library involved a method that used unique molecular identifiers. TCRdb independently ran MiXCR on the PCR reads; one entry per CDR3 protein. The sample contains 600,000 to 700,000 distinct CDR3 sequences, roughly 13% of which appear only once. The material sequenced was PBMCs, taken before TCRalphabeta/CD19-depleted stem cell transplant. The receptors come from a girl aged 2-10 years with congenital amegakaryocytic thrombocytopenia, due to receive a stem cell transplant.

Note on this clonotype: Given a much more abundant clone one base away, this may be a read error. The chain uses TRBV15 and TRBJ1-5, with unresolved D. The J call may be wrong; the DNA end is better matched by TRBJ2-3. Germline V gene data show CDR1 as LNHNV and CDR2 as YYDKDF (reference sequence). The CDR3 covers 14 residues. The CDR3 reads CATRLSGVNQPQYF. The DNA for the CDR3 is TGTGCCACCAGGTTGTCTGGGGTTAATCAGCCCCAGTATTTT.

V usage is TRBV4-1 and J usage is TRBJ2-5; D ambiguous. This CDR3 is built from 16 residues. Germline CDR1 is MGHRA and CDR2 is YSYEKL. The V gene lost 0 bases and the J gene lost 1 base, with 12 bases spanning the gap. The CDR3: CASSQDGPTLQETQYF. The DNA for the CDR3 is TGCGCCAGCAGCCAAGATGGTCCGACGCTCCAAGAGACCCAGTACTTC.

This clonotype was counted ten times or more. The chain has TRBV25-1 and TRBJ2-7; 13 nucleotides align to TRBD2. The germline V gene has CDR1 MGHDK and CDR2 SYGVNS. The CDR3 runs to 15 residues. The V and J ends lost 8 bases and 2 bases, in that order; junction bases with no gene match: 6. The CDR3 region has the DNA TGTGCCAGCGGACGACTAGCGGGAGGAACCTACGAGCAGTACTTC. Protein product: CASGRLAGGTYEQYF.

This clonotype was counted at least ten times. As DNA, the CDR3 is TGTGCCAGCAGTACCTGGACTAGCTTAGATACGCAGTATTTT. Its translation is CASSTWTSLDTQYF. The chain carries TRBV12-3 or TRBV12-4 and TRBJ2-3; 8 nucleotides line up with TRBD2. Trimming cost V 5 bases and J 5 bases; bases outside gene matches: 6. There are 14 residues in the CDR3.

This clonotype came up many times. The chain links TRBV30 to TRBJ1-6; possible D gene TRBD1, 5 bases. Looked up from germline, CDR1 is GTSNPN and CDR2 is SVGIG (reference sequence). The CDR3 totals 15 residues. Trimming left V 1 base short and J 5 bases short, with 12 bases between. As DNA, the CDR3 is TGTGCCTGGAGTGAAATCGGGGCGCATAATTCACCCCTCCACTTT. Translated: CAWSEIGAHNSPLHF.

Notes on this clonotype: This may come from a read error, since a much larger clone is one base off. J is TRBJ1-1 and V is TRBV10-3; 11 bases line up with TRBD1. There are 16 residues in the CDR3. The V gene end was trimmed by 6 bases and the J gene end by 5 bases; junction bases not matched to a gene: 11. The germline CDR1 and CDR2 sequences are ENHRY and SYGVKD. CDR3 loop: CAIRCLGQGARTEAFF. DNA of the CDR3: TGTGCCATCAGGTGCCTAGGACAGGGGGCGAGGACTGAAGCTTTCTTT.

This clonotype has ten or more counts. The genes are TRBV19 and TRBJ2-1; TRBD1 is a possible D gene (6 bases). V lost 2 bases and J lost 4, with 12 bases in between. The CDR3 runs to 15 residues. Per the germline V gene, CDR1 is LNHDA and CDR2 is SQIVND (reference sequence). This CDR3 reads CASSIQRGSYNEQFF. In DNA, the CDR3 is TGTGCCAGTAGTATACAGAGGGGGAGTTACAATGAGCAGTTCTTC. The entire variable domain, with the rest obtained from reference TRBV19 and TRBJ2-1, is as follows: DGGITQSPKYLFRKEGQNVTLSCEQNLNHDAMYWYRQDPGQGLRLIYYSQIVNDFQKGDIAEGYSVSREKKESFPLTVTSAQKNPTAFYLCASSIQRGSYNEQFFGPGTRLTVL.

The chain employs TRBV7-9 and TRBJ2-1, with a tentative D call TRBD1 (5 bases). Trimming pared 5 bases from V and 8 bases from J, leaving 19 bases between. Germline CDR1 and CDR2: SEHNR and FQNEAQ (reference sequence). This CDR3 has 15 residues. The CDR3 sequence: CASSPLGIWGHEQFF. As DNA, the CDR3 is TGTGCCAGCAGCCCCCTTGGTATCTGGGGCCATGAGCAGTTCTTC.

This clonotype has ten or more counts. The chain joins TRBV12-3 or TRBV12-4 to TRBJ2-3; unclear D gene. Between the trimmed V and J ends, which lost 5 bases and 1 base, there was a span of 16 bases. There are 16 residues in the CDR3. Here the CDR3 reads CASSPKHLEGTDTQYF. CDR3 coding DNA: TGTGCCAGCAGTCCAAAACACCTCGAGGGCACAGATACGCAGTATTTT.

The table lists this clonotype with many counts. CDR3 coding DNA: TGCAGTGCCCCCCACAGGGGCCTCCAAGAGACCCAGTACTTC. It is translated as CSAPHRGLQETQYF. The rearrangement uses TRBV20-1 and TRBJ2-5; the match to TRBD1 covers 7 bases. The V gene's germline CDR1 is DFQATT and CDR2 SNEGSKA (reference sequence). Trimming at V came to 6 bases and at J to 1 base, leaving 8 bases not matched to a gene. The CDR3 is 14 amino acids.

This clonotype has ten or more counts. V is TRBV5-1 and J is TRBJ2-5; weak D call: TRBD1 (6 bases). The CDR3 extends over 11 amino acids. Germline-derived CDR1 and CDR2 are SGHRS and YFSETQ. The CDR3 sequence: CATKGEETQYF. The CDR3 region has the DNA TGCGCTACAAAGGGGGAGGAGACCCAGTACTTC. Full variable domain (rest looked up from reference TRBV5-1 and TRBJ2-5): KAGVTQTPRYLIKTRGQQVTLSCSPISGHRSVSWYQQTPGQGLQFLFEYFSETQRNKGNFPGRFSGRQFSNSRSEMNVSTLELGDSALYLCATKGEETQYFGPGTRLLVL.

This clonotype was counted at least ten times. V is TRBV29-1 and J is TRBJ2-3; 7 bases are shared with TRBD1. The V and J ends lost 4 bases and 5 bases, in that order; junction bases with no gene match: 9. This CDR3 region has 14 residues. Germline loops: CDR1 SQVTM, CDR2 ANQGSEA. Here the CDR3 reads CSVVPGQAEDTQYF. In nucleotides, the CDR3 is TGCAGCGTTGTACCCGGACAGGCGGAAGATACGCAGTATTTT.

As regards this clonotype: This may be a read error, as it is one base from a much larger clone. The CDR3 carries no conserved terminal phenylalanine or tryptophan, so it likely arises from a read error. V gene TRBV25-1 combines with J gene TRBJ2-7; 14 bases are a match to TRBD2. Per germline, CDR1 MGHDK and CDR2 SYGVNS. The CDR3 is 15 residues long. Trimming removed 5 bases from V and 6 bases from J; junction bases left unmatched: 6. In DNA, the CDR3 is TGTGCCAGCAGTTCCTATGGACTAGCGGGAGGCGAGCAGTACTCC. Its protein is CASSSYGLAGGEQYS.

The CDR3 nucleotides are TGTGCCAGCAGCTTAAAACTAGCGGGAGGAGATACGCAGTATTTT. This encodes CASSLKLAGGDTQYF. The rearrangement joins TRBV7-2 to TRBJ2-3; the match to TRBD2 covers 12 bases. Trimming cost V 2 bases and J 5 bases; bases outside gene matches: 2. The CDR3 contains 15 residues. CDR1 is SGHTA and CDR2 is FQGNSA in the germline V gene.

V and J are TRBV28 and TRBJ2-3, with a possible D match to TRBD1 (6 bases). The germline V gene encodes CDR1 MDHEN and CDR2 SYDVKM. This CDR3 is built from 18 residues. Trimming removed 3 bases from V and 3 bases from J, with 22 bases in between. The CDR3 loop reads CASSFPQEQGVATDTQYF. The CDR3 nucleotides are TGTGCCAGCAGTTTCCCCCAAGAACAGGGTGTAGCTACAGATACGCAGTATTTT. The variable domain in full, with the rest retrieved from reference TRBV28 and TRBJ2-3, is DVKVTQSSRYLVKRTGEKVFLECVQDMDHENMFWYRQDPGLGLRLIYFSYDVKMKEKGDIPEGYSVSREKKERFSLILESASTNQTSMYLCASSFPQEQGVATDTQYFGPGTRLTVL.

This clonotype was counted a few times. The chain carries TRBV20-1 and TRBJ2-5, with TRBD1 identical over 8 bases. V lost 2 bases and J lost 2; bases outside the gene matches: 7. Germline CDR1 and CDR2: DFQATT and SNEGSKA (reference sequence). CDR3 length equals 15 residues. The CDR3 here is CSARKFNRGQETQYF. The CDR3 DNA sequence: TGCAGTGCTAGAAAATTTAACAGGGGGCAAGAGACCCAGTACTTC.

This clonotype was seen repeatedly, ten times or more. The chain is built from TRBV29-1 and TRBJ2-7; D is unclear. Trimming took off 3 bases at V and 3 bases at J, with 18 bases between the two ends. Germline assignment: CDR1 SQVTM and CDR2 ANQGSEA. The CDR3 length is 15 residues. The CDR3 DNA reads TGCAGCGTTGATTGGGGTGTCGGTAGGAACTACGAGCAGTACTTC. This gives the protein CSVDWGVGRNYEQYF.

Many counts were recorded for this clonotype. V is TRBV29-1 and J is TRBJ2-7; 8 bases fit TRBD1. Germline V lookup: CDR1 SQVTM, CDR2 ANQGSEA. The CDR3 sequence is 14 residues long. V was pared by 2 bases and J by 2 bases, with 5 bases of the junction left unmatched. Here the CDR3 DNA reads TGCAGCGTTGAATGGACAGGGATCCCCTACGAGCAGTACTTC. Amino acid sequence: CSVEWTGIPYEQYF.